Shown below are 20 T cell receptor beta chains from a single sample sequenced in a study of CD8+CD57+ T cells in acquired aplastic anemia. According to the study, genomic DNA was the template for TCR beta VDJ and CDR3 profiling. MiXCR, run by TCRdb on the reads, gives a single entry per CDR3 protein. Of around 210,000 distinct CDR3 sequences listed, 65% are singletons. CD8+CD57+ cell expansion, shown by flow cytometry, had occurred in the patients selected for sequencing. Sequenced: sorted CD4+, CD8+, or CD8+CD57+ T cells (not recorded which) from PBMCs. All receptors come from a human donor with aplastic anemia.

The chain couples TRBV10-2 to TRBJ2-1; 8 nucleotides align to TRBD2. V was pared by 5 bases and J by 0 bases, with 3 bases of the junction left unmatched. The CDR3 loop spans 15 amino acids. Germline CDR1 reads WSHSY; CDR2 reads SAAADI. CDR3 DNA sequence: TGCGCCAGCAGTTCCGGGACTAGCTCCTACAATGAGCAGTTCTTC. Protein product: CASSSGTSSYNEQFF.

The chain links TRBV2 to TRBJ2-3; D is undetermined. This CDR3 is built from 16 residues. Germline CDR1 and CDR2: SNHLY and FYNNEI. V was clipped by 1 base and J by 5 bases, with 16 bases between them. The CDR3 loop reads CASSEVARPARDTQYF. CDR3 nucleotide sequence: TGTGCCAGCAGTGAAGTCGCGCGCCCCGCTAGAGATACGCAGTATTTT.

This clonotype has at least ten counts. The chain recombines TRBV6-5 with TRBJ2-3, with D unclear. With 2 bases removed from V and 3 bases from J, the gap between germline ends came to 6 bases. CDR3 size: 13 residues. Germline V gives CDR1 MNHEY, CDR2 SVGAGI. The DNA of the CDR3 is TGTGCCAGCAGTTACAAAATAACAGATACGCAGTATTTT. Its protein is CASSYKITDTQYF.

This clonotype has a single count. The chain recombines TRBV7-7 with TRBJ2-5; D is unclear. The CDR3 runs 13 residues. V was pared by 6 bases and J by 4 bases, with 12 bases between. CDR1 is SSHAT and CDR2 is FNYEAQ in the germline V gene (reference sequence). CDR3 DNA sequence: TGTGCCAGCAGGGGCACAGAAGGAGAGACCCAGTACTTC. Translated: CASRGTEGETQYF.

This clonotype was seen only a few times. The chain is built from TRBV7-2 and TRBJ2-7; D remains ambiguous. The CDR3 spans 15 residues. Trimming removed 5 bases from V and 2 bases from J, with 16 bases in between. The V gene's germline CDR1 is SGHTA and CDR2 FQGNSA. The CDR3 nucleotides read TGTGCCAGCAGCCAAACCCCCATCTCTACCTACGAGCAGTACTTC. It codes for CASSQTPISTYEQYF.

V is TRBV12-5 and J is TRBJ1-1; 8 bases agree with TRBD1. The junction had 6 bases not matched to a gene; V was cut back by 8 bases and J by 4 bases. CDR1 is LGHNT and CDR2 is FRNRAP in the germline V gene. The CDR3 sequence is 13 residues long. The CDR3: CASRTGRGTEAFF. CDR3 nucleotide sequence: TGTGCTAGTAGGACAGGGCGAGGCACTGAAGCTTTCTTT.

V usage is TRBV10-3 and J usage is TRBJ2-7; D may correspond to TRBD1 or TRBD2 (5 bases each). V shed 6 bases and J shed 2 bases, with 14 bases lying between them. From germline, CDR1 is ENHRY and CDR2 SYGVKD. The CDR3 length is 14 residues. Here the CDR3 reads CAISVRDRTYEQYF. The CDR3 nucleotides are TGTGCCATCAGCGTCCGGGACCGAACCTACGAGCAGTACTTC.

V gene TRBV20-1 combines with J gene TRBJ1-4; D is uncertain. CDR3 length equals 13 residues. Germline CDR1 and CDR2: DFQATT and SNEGSKA (reference sequence). Trimming left V 5 bases short and J 0 bases short, with 7 bases between. The CDR3 here is CSAEDATNEKLFF. CDR3 nucleotides: TGCAGTGCTGAAGATGCAACTAATGAAAAACTGTTTTTT.

This chain joins TRBV9 and TRBJ1-4, with TRBD1 matching over 7 bases. Trimming at V came to 4 bases and at J to 8 bases, leaving 11 bases not matched to a gene. The CDR3 has 15 amino acids. Germline lookup yields CDR1 SGDLS and CDR2 YYNGEE. The CDR3 loop is CASSPQGTGSEKLFF. CDR3 bases: TGTGCCAGCAGCCCACAGGGGACTGGCAGCGAAAAACTGTTTTTT.

This clonotype was seen a handful of times. The chain employs TRBV7-2 and TRBJ2-1; 9 bases line up with TRBD2. From germline, CDR1 is SGHTA and CDR2 FQGNSA. The CDR3 runs 13 residues. With 5 bases clipped from V and 13 bases from J, the junction kept 9 bases outside the gene matches. CDR3 in DNA: TGTGCCAGCAGCCCCAGACTAGCGGAGGACCAGTTCTTC. Protein: CASSPRLAEDQFF.

Many counts were recorded for this clonotype. V gene TRBV28 combines with J gene TRBJ2-5; 8 nucleotides match TRBD2. Germline V gene data show CDR1 as MDHEN and CDR2 as SYDVKM. CDR3 length: 15 amino acids. V was pared by 6 bases and J by 5 bases, with 11 bases of the junction left unmatched. The CDR3 here is CASRPAGGEGETQYF. The CDR3 region has the DNA TGTGCCAGCAGACCAGCCGGGGGGGAGGGGGAGACCCAGTACTTC. The whole variable domain, remainder taken from reference TRBV28 and TRBJ2-5, is DVKVTQSSRYLVKRTGEKVFLECVQDMDHENMFWYRQDPGLGLRLIYFSYDVKMKEKGDIPEGYSVSREKKERFSLILESASTNQTSMYLCASRPAGGEGETQYFGPGTRLLVL.

The rearrangement uses TRBV7-9 and TRBJ1-4; TRBD1 might be the D (5 bases). Germline CDR1 SEHNR, CDR2 FQNEAQ (reference sequence). The CDR3 runs to 13 residues. Between the trimmed V and J ends, which lost 3 bases and 11 bases, there was a span of 13 bases. The CDR3 coding sequence is TGTGCCAGCAGCTTTGATTCGAGGGACAAACTGTTTTTT. It encodes CASSFDSRDKLFF.

This clonotype was detected only a few times. The chain has TRBV29-1 and TRBJ1-2, with D possibly TRBD1 on 6 matching bases. CDR1 and CDR2 (germline): SQVTM, ANQGSEA. The length of the CDR3 is 18 residues. Trimming cost V 1 base and J 4 bases, with 25 bases left between them. CDR3 nucleotide sequence: TGCAGCGTTGAAGCCCGATCGGTGAGGACAGAGAATGCCTATGGCTACACCTTC. This sequence encodes CSVEARSVRTENAYGYTF.

V is TRBV10-3 and J is TRBJ2-7; possible D gene TRBD2, 6 bases. The CDR3 has 13 amino acids. With 6 bases removed from V and 0 bases from J, the gap between germline ends came to 9 bases. Looked up from germline, CDR1 is ENHRY and CDR2 is SYGVKD. The CDR3: CAIRDYSSYEQYF. The CDR3 nucleotides read TGTGCCATCAGGGACTACAGCTCCTACGAGCAGTACTTC.

The V and J genes are TRBV14 and TRBJ2-5; D is perhaps TRBD1 or TRBD2 (5 bases each). V shed 2 bases and J shed 4 bases, with 11 bases lying between them. CDR3 length equals 14 residues. Germline V lookup: CDR1 SGHDN, CDR2 FVKESK. This CDR3 reads CASSQTGPIETQYF. DNA of the CDR3: TGTGCCAGCAGCCAAACGGGGCCGATAGAGACCCAGTACTTC.

This sequence joins TRBV7-2 and TRBJ2-2, with 12 bases matching TRBD2. There are 16 residues in the CDR3. V lost 3 bases, J lost 4 bases, and 3 bases stayed unmatched. CDR1 is SGHTA, CDR2 FQGNSA, per germline. CDR3 sequence (DNA): TGTGCCAGCAGCTTGAGACTAGCGGGGGCCACCGGGGAGCTGTTTTTT. Translation gives CASSLRLAGATGELFF.

This chain uses TRBV19 with TRBJ2-5; 10 bases are shared with TRBD1. The CDR3 loop spans 16 amino acids. With V trimmed by 8 bases and J by 5 bases, 14 bases remained unmatched. CDR1 and CDR2 from the germline V gene are LNHDA and SQIVND (reference sequence). CDR3 nucleotides: TGTGCCAGTCCGCTCTGGACCGGGACAGGGGAGGAGACCCAGTACTTC. Translation gives CASPLWTGTGEETQYF. Drawing the rest from reference TRBV19 and TRBJ2-5, the complete variable domain is DGGITQSPKYLFRKEGQNVTLSCEQNLNHDAMYWYRQDPGQGLRLIYYSQIVNDFQKGDIAEGYSVSREKKESFPLTVTSAQKNPTAFYLCASPLWTGTGEETQYFGPGTRLLVL.

This clonotype showed up many times. This sequence joins TRBV6-1 and TRBJ2-3, with 11 bases aligning to TRBD2. CDR1 is MNHNS and CDR2 is SASEGT in the germline V gene. The V and J ends lost 1 base and 6 bases, in that order; junction bases with no gene match: 3. This CDR3 is 15 amino acids long. CDR3 loop: CASSEVASGGDTQYF. Written as DNA, the CDR3 is TGTGCCAGCAGTGAAGTGGCTAGCGGGGGGGATACGCAGTATTTT.

The CDR3 DNA reads TGTGCCAGTAGGACAGCCTACGAGCAGTACTTC. It translates to CASRTAYEQYF. The rearrangement links TRBV19 to TRBJ2-7; D possibly corresponds to TRBD1 (5 bases). The CDR3 length is 11 residues. The V end lost 6 bases, the J end lost 2 bases, and 5 bases lay between the germline ends. Germline assignment: CDR1 LNHDA and CDR2 SQIVND (reference sequence).

As regards this clonotype: The junction differs from germline at one of its ends, possibly a read error. The rearrangement uses TRBV15 and TRBJ1-1, with D perhaps TRBD1 (5 bases). This CDR3 has 13 residues. CDR1 and CDR2 from the germline V gene are LNHNV and YYDKDF (reference sequence). This CDR3 reads CATWWGGNSEAFF. As DNA, the CDR3 is TGTGCCACCTGGTGGGGGGGGAACTCTGAAGCTTTCTTT.